The rows below give T cell receptor beta chains drawn from one sample of a study of control samples from healthy donors and cancer patients. Data came from immunoSEQ multiplex PCR; TCRdb stores just in-frame clones and leaves some out. The sample lists roughly 100,000 clones, roughly nine tenths seen once, with less than 2.5% in the top ten. Specimen: blood. The source of these receptors is a woman aged 18-30 years in good health. Each CDR3 is given without its conserved first and last residue. Fields, in order: V gene, clone size, J gene, D gene, CDR3 protein. D genes are given only for firm matches. A clone size is listed for some rows: how often the clone was seen (once, few, many), or a class if it is expanded.

V: TRBV18
size: NA
J: TRBJ1-5
D: NA
CDR3: ASSPDPGRVNQPQH

V: TRBV10-1
size: NA
J: TRBJ1-1
D: TRBD1
CDR3: ASQGTGPNTEAF

V: TRBV3-1/TRBV3-2
size: NA
J: TRBJ2-5
D: NA
CDR3: ASSQAGVETQY

V: TRBV7-9
size: NA
J: TRBJ2-2
D: NA
CDR3: ASSHLFGDGTGELF

V: TRBV3-1/TRBV3-2
size: NA
J: TRBJ1-6
D: TRBD1
CDR3: ASSQGLTGAGSPLH

V: TRBV7-2
size: NA
J: TRBJ2-3
D: NA
CDR3: ASSIPGLGQGTDTQY

V: TRBV4-3
size: NA
J: TRBJ2-1
D: TRBD2
CDR3: ASSQVSGGPSEQF

V: TRBV5-1
size: NA
J: TRBJ1-1
D: NA
CDR3: ASSLHDNTEAF

V: TRBV5-4
size: NA
J: TRBJ2-3
D: NA
CDR3: ASSLAGGGDTQY

V: TRBV21-1
size: NA
J: TRBJ1-4
D: NA
CDR3: ASSKGWSGRGPATNEKLF

V: TRBV6-4
size: once
J: TRBJ2-2
D: TRBD2
CDR3: ASSDGASGGPGELF

V: TRBV25-1
size: NA
J: TRBJ1-5
D: NA
CDR3: ASSDGTRGQPQH

V: TRBV5-4
size: once
J: TRBJ2-3
D: TRBD2
CDR3: ASSSAGRLAGGPDTQY

V: TRBV6-5
size: NA
J: TRBJ1-1
D: NA
CDR3: ASTRLTGGDTEAF

V: TRBV6-5
size: NA
J: TRBJ1-1
D: NA
CDR3: ASRGGFGPSTEAF

V: TRBV6-5
size: NA
J: TRBJ1-1
D: NA
CDR3: ASSYPGQLGQEAF

V: TRBV11-2
size: NA
J: TRBJ1-3
D: NA
CDR3: ASSFPPGGAGNTIY

V: TRBV19
size: NA
J: TRBJ2-7
D: TRBD1
CDR3: ASSTGQGAYEQY

V: TRBV18
size: NA
J: TRBJ1-2
D: TRBD1
CDR3: ASSPDREAYGYT

V: TRBV3-1/TRBV3-2
size: NA
J: TRBJ2-1
D: TRBD2
CDR3: ASSPAGGRDEQF

V: TRBV5-6
size: few
J: TRBJ1-5
D: TRBD1
CDR3: ASSSVLNRGDPPQH

V: TRBV6-2/TRBV6-3
size: NA
J: TRBJ2-2
D: NA
CDR3: ASSPIPAAGELF

V: TRBV25-1
size: NA
J: TRBJ1-3
D: NA
CDR3: ASSRTGTGNTIY

V: TRBV28
size: NA
J: TRBJ1-4
D: NA
CDR3: ASSESGPYEKLF

V: TRBV15
size: NA
J: TRBJ2-5
D: NA
CDR3: ATRAGETQY

V: TRBV3-1/TRBV3-2
size: NA
J: TRBJ2-5
D: NA
CDR3: ASSQERLSN

V: TRBV7-6
size: NA
J: TRBJ2-2
D: NA
CDR3: ASSLVGGELF

V: TRBV29-1
size: NA
J: TRBJ2-1
D: NA
CDR3: SAGSSYNEQF

V: TRBV2
size: NA
J: TRBJ1-3
D: NA
CDR3: ASRTGLSGNTIY

V: TRBV5-6
size: NA
J: TRBJ1-5
D: NA
CDR3: ASSLFTPSPQPQH

V: TRBV5-8
size: NA
J: TRBJ2-5
D: TRBD2
CDR3: ASSPGLAGGETQY

V: TRBV10-2
size: NA
J: TRBJ2-1
D: TRBD2
CDR3: ASRRGASGGIDEQF

V: TRBV7-8
size: few
J: TRBJ1-5
D: TRBD1
CDR3: ASSLAQTGDQPQH

V: TRBV3-1/TRBV3-2
size: NA
J: TRBJ2-4
D: NA
CDR3: ASSQDRIQY

V: TRBV4-1
size: few
J: TRBJ1-1
D: NA
CDR3: ASSRYRDKDTEAF

V: TRBV30
size: NA
J: TRBJ1-1
D: NA
CDR3: AWSVGGKNTEAF

V: TRBV5-1
size: NA
J: TRBJ2-5
D: NA
CDR3: ASSPTGRETQY

V: TRBV24-1
size: NA
J: TRBJ2-3
D: NA
CDR3: ATSERSGDTQY

V: TRBV27
size: NA
J: TRBJ1-2
D: NA
CDR3: ASSPIRSYGYT

V: TRBV23-1
size: NA
J: TRBJ1-1
D: TRBD1
CDR3: ASRNLTGATEAF

V: TRBV11-3
size: NA
J: TRBJ2-7
D: NA
CDR3: ATAGDYDEQY

V: TRBV12-3/TRBV12-4
size: once
J: TRBJ1-2
D: NA
CDR3: ASSTTGNYGYT

V: TRBV14
size: NA
J: TRBJ1-1
D: TRBD1
CDR3: ASSLRTGGSTEAF

V: TRBV24-1
size: NA
J: TRBJ2-5
D: NA
CDR3: ATSDGEGTQY

V: TRBV7-8
size: NA
J: TRBJ1-1
D: NA
CDR3: ASSLPGRVPEAF

V: TRBV7-9
size: NA
J: TRBJ2-1
D: TRBD1
CDR3: ASSLQATSGGSYNEQF

V: TRBV27
size: NA
J: TRBJ1-6
D: NA
CDR3: ASSFSGDGNSPLH

V: TRBV7-9
size: NA
J: TRBJ1-2
D: TRBD1
CDR3: ASTTPDREGYGYT

V: TRBV10-3
size: NA
J: TRBJ2-7
D: NA
CDR3: AISDPAGNSYEQY

V: TRBV4-1
size: NA
J: TRBJ1-2
D: NA
CDR3: ASSQDQTNYGYT

V: TRBV6-5
size: NA
J: TRBJ1-1
D: NA
CDR3: ASSRTDTEAF

V: TRBV27
size: NA
J: TRBJ1-2
D: NA
CDR3: ASSLYWGDGYT

V: TRBV2
size: NA
J: TRBJ2-2
D: TRBD2
CDR3: ASSEVLAGGIGELF

V: TRBV12-5
size: NA
J: TRBJ1-2
D: NA
CDR3: ASGLPDSRYGYT